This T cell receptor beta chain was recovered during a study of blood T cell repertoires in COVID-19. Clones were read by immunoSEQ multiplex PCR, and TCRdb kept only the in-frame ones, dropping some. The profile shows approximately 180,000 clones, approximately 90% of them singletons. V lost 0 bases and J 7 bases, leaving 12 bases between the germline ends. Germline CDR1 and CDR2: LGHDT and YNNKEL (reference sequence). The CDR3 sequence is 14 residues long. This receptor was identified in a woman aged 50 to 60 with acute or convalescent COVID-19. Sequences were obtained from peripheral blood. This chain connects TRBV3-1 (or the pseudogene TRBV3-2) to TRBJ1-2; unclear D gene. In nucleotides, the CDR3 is TGTGCCAGCAGCCAAGATCCTGGCGGTCCTGGCTACACCTTC. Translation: CASSQDPGGPGYTF.